This TCR beta chain was found in a study of cytomegalovirus exposure and HLA in healthy donors (dated by TCRdb to the late 2010s). A note on the overall study: According to an earlier analysis of a few hundred of the donors, 150 million to 200 million T cells yielded 90 million to 130 million unique TCR beta sequences and 276 Gb of sequence data. Roughly 300 gigabases of sequencing data and approximately 93 million unique TCR sequences were included in an early release covering several hundred HLA-typed donors. Of the roughly 400 genotyped donors, approximately 83% fell in the genetic ancestry cluster associated with self-reported Caucasian donors. The study aimed to test whether signatures of past pathogen exposure could be identified by cataloging public T cell receptors. Using immunosequencing, the study profiled T cell repertoires from 666 subjects and related those repertoires to cytomegalovirus serostatus. A separate validation cohort of about 110 different subjects was used in addition to the roughly 620-subject first cohort. High-throughput TCR immunosequencing, statistical association of individual TCRs with disease status, and machine learning were combined to predict cytomegalovirus infection status. In a later analysis, previously published TCR beta repertoires from several hundred donors were re-analyzed and high-resolution HLA genotyping was added so that TCR occurrence patterns could be studied. Rather than using new phenotypic data, the later analysis identified candidate immune exposures from TCR beta sequences and from how often those sequences occurred across donors. In an earlier analysis of more than 550 of the donors, high-throughput TCR beta sequencing was used to judge whether each TCR beta V gene segment behaved as functional or pseudogenic. Donor age, sex, ethnicity and CMV serostatus were collected together with the repertoire data. A later genetic analysis used genome-wide SNP genotypes for about three fifths of the 666 donors, treating that subset as a discovery cohort. All discovery cohort repertoires had been generated on a single sequencing platform. HLA typing covered class I and class II loci at four-digit resolution. The number of typed donors differed by locus: roughly 629-630 for A, B, C, DRB1 and DQB1; approximately 520 for DQA1; some 610 for DPA1; and approximately 450 for DPB1. Roughly 5 DR-DQ haplotypes were treated as single units for association and clustering because of strong linkage in the cohort. On average, roughly 250,000 unique TCR beta nucleotide sequences were sequenced per donor among about 400 genotyped donors of the cohort, with approximately 18% of those sequences being non-productive.

The cohort was made up of hundreds of healthy bone marrow donors. At the time of sampling, every cohort member was nominally healthy, though immune exposures that went unrecorded were likely present. The donor was CMV seronegative and belonged to the group of under 400 seronegative cohort members. A peripheral blood sample was provided by each donor, and peripheral blood mononuclear cells were used for TCR beta sequencing. The Qiagen DNeasy Blood Extraction Kit was used to extract genomic DNA from the blood cell samples. The library relied on the immunoSEQ multiplex PCR assay. The multiplex PCR relied on a mix of 60 forward primers for TCR Vbeta segments and 13 reverse primers for TCR Jbeta segments. The CDR3 region of rearranged TCR beta genes was amplified from genomic DNA with a multiplex PCR assay. Amplified TCR beta libraries were sequenced as 87-base-pair reads on the Illumina HiSeq System. In the authors' own workflow: A later analysis tallied tens of millions of unique TCR beta chains across the approximately 670 repertoires, and around 10 million of those chains were shared by two or more donors. A nearest-neighbor algorithm error-corrected the raw reads and collapsed the reads into unique sequences, merging closely related sequences to remove PCR and sequencing errors. To assign V, D and J gene segments, CDR3 sequences were aligned to IMGT reference sequences. For a sequence to be retained, at least a six-nucleotide match to both a V gene segment and a J gene segment was required. Rearrangements were called productive when the CDR3 lacked stop codons and stayed in frame with V and J; all others were non-productive. CDR3 was defined by IMGT convention, running from the second conserved V-encoded cysteine to the conserved J-encoded phenylalanine. The earlier analysis of more than 450 of the donors excluded sequences that lacked an unambiguous match to a single V gene segment. An earlier analysis of about 590 of the donors classified V segments as functional when productive rearrangements were above 56.7% and as segregating when the standard deviation between donors was above 5%. A statistical classification framework was built for diagnosing cytomegalovirus status from the catalog of TCR beta chain sequences. A later analysis assigned V and J genes by comparing TCR nucleotide sequences with IMGT/GENE-DB human TR gene sequences. In a later analysis, CDR3 sequences and most-parsimonious VDJ recombination scenarios were assigned using the TCRdist pipeline. In a later analysis, each TCR beta chain was defined by its CDR3 amino acid sequence together with its V-gene family, and reads lacking a unique V-gene family were excluded. In a later analysis, nearly 600 highly shared, low-generation-probability nucleotide sequences were removed to address suspected cross-contamination and a sequencing artifact. For each public chain, a later analysis derived a clonal expansion index from normalized ranks of inferred template counts within each repertoire. Generation probabilities in a later analysis came from a VDJ recombination model fitted to out-of-frame rearrangements, and those results were checked against IGoR. Hypergeometric tests were used in a later analysis to score TCR-TCR, TCR-HLA and TCR-CMV co-occurrence, with a repertoire-size bias correction applied to the TCR pairs. False discovery rates were estimated in a later analysis by permuting HLA or CMV assignments 20 times. In a later analysis, co-occurring TCRs were grouped with DBSCAN, and TCRdist sequence similarity was added when clustering was performed within HLA-allele-positive subsets. Repertoires with fewer than 30,000 or more than 120,000 public chains were left out of co-occurrence clustering, as were roughly five repertoires with anomalous nucleotide sharing. Held by TCRdb, this immuneACCESS table contains in-frame sequences only and omits some clones. Under half of the omission traces to an unresolved V gene where checked; the cause of the rest is unknown. For V, J and clone size, that table is used; D and trimming come from the DNA. This sample's table carries 200,000 or so clones. The top ten constitute roughly 0.74% of the sample.

Including cysteine and phenylalanine, the CDR3 has 18 amino acids. The retained sequence is limited to the CDR3, 54 bases, with the frame set at the first base. The germline V gene (reference sequence) yields GTSNPN for CDR1 and SVGIG for CDR2. Relative to germline, V is missing 4 bases and J is missing 1 base, with 14 bases of the junction outside any gene match. With respect to this clone: No antigen is known for it.

Study-wide conclusions, independent of this receptor: The study gave a list of more than 150 TCR beta chains associated with cytomegalovirus. Assigning TCR associations to individual alleles was difficult when HLA alleles, especially DR and DQ, strongly co-occurred. A few of the identified cytomegalovirus-associated TCR beta chains were confirmed in vitro to be specific for cytomegalovirus antigens. In a later genetic analysis, a missense DCLRE1C variant was associated with V-gene and J-gene trimming of TCR beta chains, and the association was replicated in an independent cohort. Linkage disequilibrium might explain the correlated functional status among segregating V segments, but an unknown experimental factor could not be ruled out. The classifier was reported to diagnose cytomegalovirus status with high specificity and sensitivity in both the original cohort and the validation cohort. Compared with equally common non-associated chains, HLA-associated TCR beta chains in a later analysis were more clonally expanded and had lower generation probabilities. Because HLA typing was unavailable for some donors at each locus, only the typed subset was used in association tests. A further reported finding was that TCR beta sequences accurately predicted the HLA-A and HLA-B alleles for most subjects in the first cohort. The sequencing pipeline was judged likely to have produced a cluster of highly shared sequence variants as a technical artifact. The authors suggested that the approach could potentially be generalized to other disease states and immunological phenotypes. An earlier analysis of approximately 540 of the donors showed that most TCR beta V segments appeared in productive rearrangements either about 90% or about 30% of the time, which broadly matched IMGT annotations. At a false discovery rate of 0.05, a later analysis linked some 18,000 TCR beta sequences to specific HLA alleles. CMV serostatus was the only immune exposure information available for the cohort. This cohort had only TCR beta chains sequenced, and the lack of alpha or paired-chain data limited which features could be detected. The presence/absence analyses assumed that sequencing depth was roughly uniform across donors, and that assumption may not be true. Because the 87-base-pair reads could not distinguish some IMGT-functional V segments, including TRBV6-2 and TRBV6-3, those segments were excluded. A later analysis found that most CMV-associated TCR beta chains appeared HLA-restricted, with HLA associations seemingly driven largely by CMV exposure. In a later analysis, the rate of TCR association differed among HLA loci, with DRB1 alleles having the most associated TCRs and HLA-C alleles having the fewest. Most TCR sequences were observed very rarely across donors, whereas some public TCRs were present in many individuals. According to a later genetic analysis, donors in an Asian-associated ancestry cluster had fewer N-insertions in productive TCRs than the approximately 710-donor mean. Several of the top co-occurrence clusters appeared to be linked to parvovirus B19, influenza, CMV and Epstein-Barr virus, according to a later analysis. Because counts were too low, fewer than 20 rarely observed V segments, including chromosome 9 orphons, were excluded from the earlier analysis of a few hundred of the donors.

The specimen was PBMCs. The TCR sequence derives from a boy between 10 and 17 years old in good health and CMV-seronegative. This chain joins TRBV30 to TRBJ2-1, with 9 bases matching TRBD1. This receptor has the CDR3 CAWTQQGALSTSYNEQFF. The bases read TGTGCCTGGACCCAACAGGGGGCGCTTTCTACATCCTACAATGAGCAGTTCTTC.